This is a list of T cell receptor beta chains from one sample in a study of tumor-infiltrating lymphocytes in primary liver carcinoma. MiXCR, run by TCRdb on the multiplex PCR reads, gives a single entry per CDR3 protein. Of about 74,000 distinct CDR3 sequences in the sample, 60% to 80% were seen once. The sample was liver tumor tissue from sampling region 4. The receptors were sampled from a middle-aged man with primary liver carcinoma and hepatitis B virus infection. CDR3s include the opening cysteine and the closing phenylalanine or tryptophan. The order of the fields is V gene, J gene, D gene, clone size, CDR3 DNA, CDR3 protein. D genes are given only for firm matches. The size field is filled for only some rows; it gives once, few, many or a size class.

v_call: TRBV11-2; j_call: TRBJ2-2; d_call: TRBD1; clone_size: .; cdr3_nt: TGTGCCAGCAGCTTTGATCGGGACAGGGTCGGCATCGAGGAGCTGTTATTT; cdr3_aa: CASSFDRDRVGIEELLF
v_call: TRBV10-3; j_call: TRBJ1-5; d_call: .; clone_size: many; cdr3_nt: TGTGCCATCAGTGAGTTGGGGGACAATCAGCCCCAGCATTTT; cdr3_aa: CAISELGDNQPQHF
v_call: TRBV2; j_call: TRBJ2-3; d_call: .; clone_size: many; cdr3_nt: TGTGCCAGCAGTGATACCGCCGGGCCGGGTACGCAGTATTTT; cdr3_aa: CASSDTAGPGTQYF
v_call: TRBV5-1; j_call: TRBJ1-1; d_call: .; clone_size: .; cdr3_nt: TGCGCCAGCAGCCCGGGACTGGGAGCTCAAGCTTTCTTT; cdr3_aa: CASSPGLGAQAFF
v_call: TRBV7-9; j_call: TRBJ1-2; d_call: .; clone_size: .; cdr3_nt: TGTGCCAGCGGCTTAGAAACAGTTAACTATGGCTACACCTTC; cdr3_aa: CASGLETVNYGYTF
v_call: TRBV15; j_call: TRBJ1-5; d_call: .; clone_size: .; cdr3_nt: TGTGCCACCGCATCTAGAGGGACCGCGACGTATAGCAATCAGTCCCAGCATTTT; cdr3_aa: CATASRGTATYSNQSQHF
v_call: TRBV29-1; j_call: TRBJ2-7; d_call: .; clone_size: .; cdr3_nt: TGCAGTGTCCGGTCTGATTCCTACGAGCAGTACTTC; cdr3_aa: CSVRSDSYEQYF
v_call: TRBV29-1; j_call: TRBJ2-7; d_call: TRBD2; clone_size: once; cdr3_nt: TGCAGCATTAGAATAGCGGGAGAGCCCTACGAGCAGTACTTC; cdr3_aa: CSIRIAGEPYEQYF
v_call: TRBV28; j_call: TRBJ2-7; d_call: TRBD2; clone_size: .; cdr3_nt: TGTGCCAGCAGTTCTAAAGCGGGAGCGGGAAGGGGCGGGCAGTACTTC; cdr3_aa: CASSSKAGAGRGGQYF
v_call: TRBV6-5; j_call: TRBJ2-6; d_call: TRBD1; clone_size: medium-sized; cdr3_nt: TGTGCCAGCAGGGCAGGGGACAGATCCGGGGCCAACGTCCTGACTTTC; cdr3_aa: CASRAGDRSGANVLTF
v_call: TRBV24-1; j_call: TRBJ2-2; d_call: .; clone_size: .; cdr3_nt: TGTGCCACCGGTGAGAACACCGGGAAGCTGTTTTTT; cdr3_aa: CATGENTGKLFF
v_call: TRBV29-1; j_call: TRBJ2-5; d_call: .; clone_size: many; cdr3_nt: TGCAGCGCCGACCCGGCGGGAGAGACCCAGTACTTC; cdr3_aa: CSADPAGETQYF
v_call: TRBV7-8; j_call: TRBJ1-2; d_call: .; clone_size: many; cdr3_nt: TGTGCCAGCAGCTTAGCCGGGACTAACTATGGCTACACCTTC; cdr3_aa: CASSLAGTNYGYTF
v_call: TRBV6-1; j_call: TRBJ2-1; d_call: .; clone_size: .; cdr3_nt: TGTGTCAGTAGTAAATTGGCTAGTGGGTACAATGAGCAGTTCTTC; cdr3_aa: CVSSKLASGYNEQFF
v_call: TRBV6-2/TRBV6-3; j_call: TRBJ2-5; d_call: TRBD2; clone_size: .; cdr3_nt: TGTGCCAGCAGTCTTGGGACTAGAGTAGTTCGTGGCCAGTACTTC; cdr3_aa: CASSLGTRVVRGQYF
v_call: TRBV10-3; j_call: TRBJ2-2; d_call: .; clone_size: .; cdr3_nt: TGTGCCATCAGTGTCGGCTGGACAGCTAACACCGGGGAGTTGTTTTTT; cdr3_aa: CAISVGWTANTGELFF
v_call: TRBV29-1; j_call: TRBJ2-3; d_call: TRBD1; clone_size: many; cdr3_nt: TGCAGCGTTGCACAGGGGGACACGCAGTATTTT; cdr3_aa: CSVAQGDTQYF
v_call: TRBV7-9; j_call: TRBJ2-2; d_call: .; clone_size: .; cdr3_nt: TGTGCCAGCAGCTTAGCGCGGACTTTGACCGGGGAGCTGCTTTTT; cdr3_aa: CASSLARTLTGELLF
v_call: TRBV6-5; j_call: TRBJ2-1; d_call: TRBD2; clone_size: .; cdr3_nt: TGCGCCAGCAGCCAAGCGGGGACCTACAATGGGCAGTTCTTC; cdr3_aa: CASSQAGTYNGQFF
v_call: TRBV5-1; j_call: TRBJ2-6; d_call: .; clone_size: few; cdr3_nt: TGCGCCAGCAGCCAAACACAGGCAGGCGGTCACTCCGGTGCCAACGTCCTGACTTTC; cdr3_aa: CASSQTQAGGHSGANVLTF
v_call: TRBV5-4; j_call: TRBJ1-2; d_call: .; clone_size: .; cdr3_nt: TGTGCTAGCAGCTTGGCCGGACGGGGGAGAACTAACTATGGCTACACCTTC; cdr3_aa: CASSLAGRGRTNYGYTF
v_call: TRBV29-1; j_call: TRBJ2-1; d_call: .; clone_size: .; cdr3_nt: TGCAGCGTTCCACTGCCCTTGAGCAATGAGCAGCTCTTC; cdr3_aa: CSVPLPLSNEQLF
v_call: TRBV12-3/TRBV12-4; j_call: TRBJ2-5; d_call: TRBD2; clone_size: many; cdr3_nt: TGTGCCAGCAGTTGGATAGCGGGGGTCCAAGAGACCCAGTACTTC; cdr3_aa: CASSWIAGVQETQYF
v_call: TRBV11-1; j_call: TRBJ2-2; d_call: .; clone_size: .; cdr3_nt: TGTGCCTGCAGCTTGGTGTCCGCGAAGAGCGGGGAGCTGTTTTTT; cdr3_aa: CACSLVSAKSGELFF
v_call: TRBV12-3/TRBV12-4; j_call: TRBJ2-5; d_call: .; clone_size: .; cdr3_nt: TGTGCCAGCTTTCCTAGCGGAGGGACAGATACCGAGTACTTC; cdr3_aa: CASFPSGGTDTEYF
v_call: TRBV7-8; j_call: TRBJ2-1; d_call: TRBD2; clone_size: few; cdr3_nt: TGTGCCAGCAGCTTAGCGGGAGGGCAGGGCAATGAGCAGTTCTTC; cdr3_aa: CASSLAGGQGNEQFF
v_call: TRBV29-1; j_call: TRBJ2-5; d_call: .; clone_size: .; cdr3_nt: TGCAGCGTTGGTGGGAGAGCCGCTGGGATCCAGTACTTC; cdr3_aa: CSVGGRAAGIQYF
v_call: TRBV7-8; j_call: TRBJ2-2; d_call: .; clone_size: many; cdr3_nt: TGTGCCAGCAGCTTAGTAAGGGTGGCGAACACCGGGGAGCTGTTTTTT; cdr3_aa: CASSLVRVANTGELFF
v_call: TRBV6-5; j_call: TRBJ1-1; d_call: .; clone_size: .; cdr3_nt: TGTGCCACTTGCCGGCGGGACCTCGACACTGAAGCTTTCTTT; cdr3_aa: CATCRRDLDTEAFF
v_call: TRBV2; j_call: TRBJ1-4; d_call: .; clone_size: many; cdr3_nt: TGTGCCAGCAGTGACGAAGGTTGGGATAAGGGGTTTTTT; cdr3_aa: CASSDEGWDKGFF
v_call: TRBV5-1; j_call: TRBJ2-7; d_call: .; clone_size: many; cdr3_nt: TGCGCCAGCAGCCTGGTGGGCAGTGGGTCCTACGAGCAGTACTTC; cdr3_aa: CASSLVGSGSYEQYF
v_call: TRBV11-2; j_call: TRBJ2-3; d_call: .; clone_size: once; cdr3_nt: TGTGTCGGAGAGGCACGGGAGCCTGCAGATACGCAGTATTTT; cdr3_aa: CVGEAREPADTQYF
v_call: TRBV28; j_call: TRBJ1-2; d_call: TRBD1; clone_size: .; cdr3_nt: TGTGCCAGCACCTTTCGCACTATCCCGGGACAGGGTAACTATGGCTACACCTTC; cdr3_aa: CASTFRTIPGQGNYGYTF
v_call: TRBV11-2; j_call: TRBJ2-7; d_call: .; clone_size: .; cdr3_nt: TGTACCATCAGTTTAACCTACGGAGCCTACGAGCAGTACTTC; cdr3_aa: CTISLTYGAYEQYF
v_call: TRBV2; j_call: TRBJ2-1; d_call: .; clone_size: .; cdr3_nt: TGTGCCAACAGTGAAAAGGGGGTTGATCCCTCCTACAATGAGCAGTTCTTC; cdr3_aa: CANSEKGVDPSYNEQFF
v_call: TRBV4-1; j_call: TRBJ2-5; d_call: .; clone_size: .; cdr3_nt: TGCGCCAGCAGCCAAGATCTGGGTAGCGGTGGCCAAGAGAGCCAGTACTTC; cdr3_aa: CASSQDLGSGGQESQYF